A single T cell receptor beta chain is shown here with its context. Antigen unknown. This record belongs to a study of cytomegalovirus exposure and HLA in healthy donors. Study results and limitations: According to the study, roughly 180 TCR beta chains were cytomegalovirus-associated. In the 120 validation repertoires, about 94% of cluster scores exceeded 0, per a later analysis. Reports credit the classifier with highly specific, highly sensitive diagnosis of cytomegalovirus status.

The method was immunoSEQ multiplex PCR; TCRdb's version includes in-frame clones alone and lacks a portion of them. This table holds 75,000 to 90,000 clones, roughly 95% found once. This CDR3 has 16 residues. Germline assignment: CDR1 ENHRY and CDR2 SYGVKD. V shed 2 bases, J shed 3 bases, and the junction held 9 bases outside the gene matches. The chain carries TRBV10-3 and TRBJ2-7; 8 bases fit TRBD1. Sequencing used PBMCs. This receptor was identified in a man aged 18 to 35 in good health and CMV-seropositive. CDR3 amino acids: CAISETLRTGNYEQYF. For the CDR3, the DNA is TGTGCCATCAGTGAGACCCTCCGGACAGGGAACTACGAGCAGTACTTC.